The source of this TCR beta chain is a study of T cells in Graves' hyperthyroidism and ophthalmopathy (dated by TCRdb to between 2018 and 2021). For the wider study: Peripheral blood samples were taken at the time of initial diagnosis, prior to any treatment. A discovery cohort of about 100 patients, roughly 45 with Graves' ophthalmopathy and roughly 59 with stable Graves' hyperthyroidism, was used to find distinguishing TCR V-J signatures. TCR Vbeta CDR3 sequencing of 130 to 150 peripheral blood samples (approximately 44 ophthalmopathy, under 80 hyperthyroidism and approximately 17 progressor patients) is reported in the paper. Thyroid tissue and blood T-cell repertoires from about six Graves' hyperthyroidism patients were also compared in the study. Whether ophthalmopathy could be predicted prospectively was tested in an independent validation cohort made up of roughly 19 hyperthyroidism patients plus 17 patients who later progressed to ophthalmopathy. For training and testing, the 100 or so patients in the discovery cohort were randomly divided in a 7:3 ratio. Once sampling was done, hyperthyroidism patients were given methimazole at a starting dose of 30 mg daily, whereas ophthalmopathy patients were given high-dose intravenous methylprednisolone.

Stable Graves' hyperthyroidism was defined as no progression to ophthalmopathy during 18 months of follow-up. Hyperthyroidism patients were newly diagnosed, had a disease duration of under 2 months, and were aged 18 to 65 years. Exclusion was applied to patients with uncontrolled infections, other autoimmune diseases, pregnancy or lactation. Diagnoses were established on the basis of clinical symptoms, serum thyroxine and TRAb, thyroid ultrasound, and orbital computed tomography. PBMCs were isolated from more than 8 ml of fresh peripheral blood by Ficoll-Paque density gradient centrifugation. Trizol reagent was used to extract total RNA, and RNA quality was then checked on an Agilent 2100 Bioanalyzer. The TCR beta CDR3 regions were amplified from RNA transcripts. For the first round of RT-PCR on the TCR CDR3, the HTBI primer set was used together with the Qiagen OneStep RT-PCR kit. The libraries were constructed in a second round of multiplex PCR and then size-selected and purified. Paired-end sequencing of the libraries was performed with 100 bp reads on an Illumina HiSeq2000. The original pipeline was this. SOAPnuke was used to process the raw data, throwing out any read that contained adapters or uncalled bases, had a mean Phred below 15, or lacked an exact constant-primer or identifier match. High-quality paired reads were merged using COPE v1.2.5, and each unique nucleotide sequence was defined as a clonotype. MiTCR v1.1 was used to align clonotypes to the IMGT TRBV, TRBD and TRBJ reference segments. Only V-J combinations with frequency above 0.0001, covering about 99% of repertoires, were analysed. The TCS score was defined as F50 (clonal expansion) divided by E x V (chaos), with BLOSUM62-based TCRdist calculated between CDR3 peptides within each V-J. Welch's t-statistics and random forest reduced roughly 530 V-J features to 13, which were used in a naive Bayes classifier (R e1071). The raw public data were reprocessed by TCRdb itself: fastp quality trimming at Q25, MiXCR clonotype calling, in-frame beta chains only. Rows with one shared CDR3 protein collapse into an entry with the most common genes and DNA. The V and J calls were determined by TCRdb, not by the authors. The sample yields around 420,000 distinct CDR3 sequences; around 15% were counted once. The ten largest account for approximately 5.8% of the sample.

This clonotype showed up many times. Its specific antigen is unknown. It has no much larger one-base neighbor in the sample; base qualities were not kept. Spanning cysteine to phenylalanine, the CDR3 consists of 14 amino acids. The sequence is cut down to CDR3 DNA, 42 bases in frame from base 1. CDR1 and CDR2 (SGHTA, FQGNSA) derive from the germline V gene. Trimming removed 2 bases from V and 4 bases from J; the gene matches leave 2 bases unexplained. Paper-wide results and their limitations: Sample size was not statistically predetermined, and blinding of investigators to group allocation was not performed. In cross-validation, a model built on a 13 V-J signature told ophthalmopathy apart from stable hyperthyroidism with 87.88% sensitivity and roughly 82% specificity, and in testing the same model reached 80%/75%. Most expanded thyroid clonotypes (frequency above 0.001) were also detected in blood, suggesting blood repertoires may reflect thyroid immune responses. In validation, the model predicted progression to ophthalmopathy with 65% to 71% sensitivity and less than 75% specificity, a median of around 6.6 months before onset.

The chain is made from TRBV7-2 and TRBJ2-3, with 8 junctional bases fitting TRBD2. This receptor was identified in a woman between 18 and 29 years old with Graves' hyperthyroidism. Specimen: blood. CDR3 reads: CASSLTAGADTQYF. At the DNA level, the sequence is TGTGCCAGCAGCTTAACAGCGGGAGCAGATACGCAGTATTTT. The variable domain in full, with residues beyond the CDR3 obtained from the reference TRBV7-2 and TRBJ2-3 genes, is GAGVSQSPSNKVTEKGKDVELRCDPISGHTALYWYRQSLGQGLEFLIYFQGNSAPDKSGLPSDRFSAERTGGSVSTLTIQRTQQEDSAVYLCASSLTAGADTQYFGPGTRLTVL.